What follows are 9 T cell receptor beta chains derived from one specimen sequenced in a study of cytomegalovirus exposure and HLA in healthy donors. PCR amplification relied on 60 Vbeta primers (plus 13 Jbeta primers). Sequenced by immunoSEQ multiplex PCR; TCRdb stores in-frame clones only, minus some. The table has about 100,000 clones, approximately 85% seen once; the top ten hold about 3.9%. The sequencing input was PBMCs. These receptors were obtained from a man aged 25-40 years in good health and CMV-seronegative.

The chain couples TRBV27 to TRBJ2-1, with 9 bases fitting TRBD2. The length of the CDR3 is 17 residues. V dropped 5 bases and J dropped 9; count of bases not matched to a gene: 17. CDR1 MNHEY and CDR2 SMNVEV come from the germline V gene (reference sequence). The chain's CDR3 is CASSLEPGTSSSIEQFF. The DNA of the CDR3 is TGTGCCAGCAGTCTCGAACCCGGGACTAGCAGTTCAATTGAGCAGTTCTTC.

The chain is built from TRBV2 and TRBJ2-7; TRBD1 matches 7 bases. The ends lost 8 bases at V and 0 bases at J; junction bases unmatched: 4. The CDR3 sequence is 13 residues long. CDR1 SNHLY and CDR2 FYNNEI come from the germline V gene. The CDR3 region is CASSTGNSYEQYF. The CDR3 nucleotides are TGTGCCAGCTCGACAGGGAACTCCTACGAGCAGTACTTC. Looking up the rest from reference TRBV2 and TRBJ2-7 gives the full variable domain: EPEVTQTPSHQVTQMGQEVILRCVPISNHLYFYWYRQILGQKVEFLVSFYNNEISEKSEIFDDQFSVERPDGSNFTLKIRSTKLEDSAMYFCASSTGNSYEQYFGPGTRLTVT.

The chain links TRBV6-6 to TRBJ2-7; 12 bases fit TRBD2. Germline CDR1 MNHNY, CDR2 SVGAGI (reference sequence). With V trimmed by 6 bases and J by 4 bases, 4 bases remained unmatched. The length of the CDR3 is 14 residues. The CDR3 is CASRSLAGGYEQYF. The CDR3 DNA is TGTGCCAGCAGATCTCTAGCGGGGGGGTACGAGCAGTACTTC.

This chain connects TRBV5-1 to TRBJ2-2; maybe TRBD1 (6 bases). V lost 1 base, J lost 3 bases, and 7 bases lay in between. The CDR3 sequence is 14 residues long. Germline lookup yields CDR1 SGHRS and CDR2 YFSETQ. This CDR3 is CASSLQGYTGELFF. DNA of the CDR3: TGCGCCAGCAGCTTGCAGGGGTACACCGGGGAGCTGTTTTTT.

This chain uses TRBV5-8 with TRBJ2-1; tentative D call: TRBD2 (6 bases). The CDR3 loop spans 13 amino acids. Germline lookup yields CDR1 SGHTS and CDR2 YDEGEE. Deletions cut 0 bases from V and 6 bases from J, with 7 bases between. The CDR3 DNA reads as TGTGCCAGCAGCTTGGGGACTACCAATGAGCAGTTCTTC. Amino acids: CASSLGTTNEQFF. Full variable domain (outside the CDR3, taken from reference TRBV5-8 and TRBJ2-1): EAGVTQSPTHLIKTRGQQATLRCSPISGHTSVYWYQQALGLGLQFLLWYDEGEERNRGNFPPRFSGRQFPNYSSELNVNALELEDSALYLCASSLGTTNEQFFGPGTRLTVL.

V usage is TRBV2 and J usage is TRBJ2-1; D might be TRBD1 (6 bases). The CDR3 contains 16 residues. Deletions cut 7 bases from V and 1 base from J, with 17 bases between. Per germline, CDR1 SNHLY and CDR2 FYNNEI. CDR3 amino acids: CASNRGSPGSYNEQFF. DNA for the CDR3: TGTGCCAGCAATAGGGGGAGCCCAGGGTCCTACAATGAGCAGTTCTTC.

The chain uses TRBV7-9 and TRBJ2-1, with 11 positions matching TRBD2. V dropped 1 base and J dropped 4; count of bases not matched to a gene: 3. The CDR3 is 16 residues long. CDR1 is SEHNR and CDR2 is FQNEAQ in the germline V gene (reference sequence). In nucleotides, the CDR3 is TGTGCCAGCAGCTTAGGGGCTAGCGGGAGGTACAATGAGCAGTTCTTC. It encodes CASSLGASGRYNEQFF.

The chain uses TRBV6-5 and TRBJ2-1; TRBD1 matches 9 bases. After removal of 5 bases from V and 7 bases from J, the junction contained 3 bases not matched to a gene. CDR1 is MNHEY and CDR2 is SVGAGI in the germline V gene. The CDR3 has 13 amino acids. CDR3 DNA: TGTGCCAGCAGTCTCGGACAGGGGAATGAGCAGTTCTTC. Translated: CASSLGQGNEQFF.

A single count supports this clone. The chain joins TRBV19 to TRBJ2-3; maybe TRBD2 (6 bases). The germline V and J ends were trimmed by 7 bases and 4 bases, with 18 bases remaining between them. The CDR3 spans 15 residues. Per the germline V gene, CDR1 is LNHDA and CDR2 is SQIVND (reference sequence). CDR3 sequence: CASTPLGGFSDTQYF. In DNA, the CDR3 is TGTGCCAGTACCCCTCTTGGGGGGTTTTCAGATACGCAGTATTTT.